The rows below give T cell receptor beta chains drawn from one sample of a study of T cell responses to AZD1222 COVID-19 vaccine. TCRdb's table, derived via immunoSEQ multiplex PCR, lists solely in-frame clones and lacks some. This table has around 83,000 clones, 70% to 90% appearing once. The material was peripheral blood, obtained on day 0 of AZD1222 vaccination. The receptors come from an adult in good health. The CDR3 runs from the conserved cysteine through the conserved F or W. Fields, in order: CDR3 length, D gene, J gene, V gene, clone size, CDR3 protein, CDR3 DNA. D genes are given only for firm matches. Expanded clones are given a class, and other clones once, few, many or no size at all.

12,TRBD1,TRBJ2-7,TRBV12-3/TRBV12-4,NA,CASSPDRDEQYF,TGTGCCAGCAGCCCGGACAGGGACGAGCAGTACTTC
17,TRBD1,TRBJ2-7,TRBV14,once,CASSDPGQPSSRREQYF,TGTGCCAGCAGCGATCCGGGACAGCCCTCATCAAGACGCGAGCAGTACTTC
14,NA,TRBJ1-1,TRBV3-1/TRBV3-2,once,CASSLDQSGTEAFF,TGTGCCAGCAGCCTAGACCAGTCGGGGACTGAAGCTTTCTTT
14,TRBD2,TRBJ2-1,TRBV10-3,NA,CAISPLAGGYEQFF,TGTGCCATCAGCCCACTAGCGGGAGGTTATGAGCAGTTCTTC
12,TRBD2,TRBJ2-7,TRBV29-1,NA,CSVGTRTYEQYF,TGCAGCGTAGGGACTAGGACCTACGAGCAGTACTTC
15,NA,TRBJ2-3,TRBV6-1,once,CASREGGGSADTQYF,TGTGCCAGCAGAGAAGGAGGGGGAAGCGCAGATACGCAGTATTTT
15,TRBD2,TRBJ2-5,TRBV29-1,NA,CSVDRQRGPWETQYF,TGCAGCGTTGACCGCCAGCGGGGGCCATGGGAGACCCAGTACTTC
13,NA,TRBJ1-2,TRBV12-3/TRBV12-4,NA,CASSLGLNYGYTF,TGTGCCAGCAGTCTCGGCCTAAACTATGGCTACACCTTC
14,TRBD2,TRBJ2-7,TRBV28,NA,CASTSGTSIYEQYF,TGTGCCAGCACCTCTGGGACTAGCATCTACGAGCAGTACTTC
15,TRBD1,TRBJ1-4,TRBV28,NA,CASSPGQGAFEKLFF,TGTGCCAGCAGTCCAGGACAGGGGGCTTTTGAAAAACTGTTTTTT
15,NA,TRBJ1-3,TRBV6-5,once,CASSRRTTPGNTIYF,TGTGCCAGCAGCCGTAGGACAACCCCTGGAAACACCATATATTTT